Sequencing of this T cell receptor beta chain was carried out in a study of molecular identifiers for immune sequencing clone quantification. Trimming left V 3 bases short and J 5 bases short, with 10 bases between. The CDR3 covers 12 residues. Germline V CDR1 and CDR2: DFQATT, SNEGSKA (reference sequence). TCRdb processed the PCR reads anew with MiXCR; each CDR3 protein has one entry. The table shows more than 550,000 distinct CDR3 sequences, with about 25% occurring only once. The TCR sequence derives from a human donor in good health. Some libraries in this study had Jurkat cell RNA spiked in. The chain carries TRBV20-1 and TRBJ1-1; weak D call: TRBD1 (5 bases). The sequenced sample was naive CD8+ T cells from blood, with Jurkat cell RNA spiked in. The subset here: FACS-sorted CD8+CD4-CCR7+CD45RA+ naive T cells. The CDR3 bases are TGCAGTGCTAGCCCAGGGTTAACTGAAGCTTTCTTT. This translates into CSASPGLTEAFF.